This T cell receptor beta chain was obtained from a study of OX40 agonist ivuxolimab in advanced cancers. In the study overall: Enrolled patients in dose escalation had cancers that were hepatocellular carcinoma, melanoma, renal cell or head and neck cancer. A male proportion of 82.7% was recorded, with mean age approximately 64 years and range roughly 23 to 79. General study findings and limits: Expanded clones were, on average, more numerous among CD8+ T cells than CD4+.

The ends lost 6 bases at V and 5 bases at J; junction bases unmatched: 17. The CDR3 extends over 18 amino acids. Germline V CDR1 and CDR2: SNHLY, FYNNEI. Autoimmune disease history or systemic immunosuppression meant exclusion. About this clone itself: As yet, its antigen is unknown.

The protocol was immunoSEQ multiplex PCR, while the TCRdb copy is restricted to in-frame clones and leaves out a portion. This table holds about 59,000 clones, around 85% found once. The material sequenced was CD4+ or CD8+ T cells sorted from blood, taken in a trial of the OX40 agonist ivuxolimab. This TCR came from an adult with an advanced solid tumor such as melanoma, head and neck, liver or kidney cancer. The chain is built from TRBV2 and TRBJ2-2; 8 positions agree with TRBD1. Written as DNA, the CDR3 is TGTGCCAGCAGCGCCCCTACGACAGGGGTTGGGTATACCGGGGAGCTGTTTTTT. Amino acids: CASSAPTTGVGYTGELFF.